A selection of T cell receptor beta chains follows, all from one sample in a study of T cells in Graves' hyperthyroidism and ophthalmopathy. TCRdb independently ran MiXCR on the multiplex PCR reads; one entry per CDR3 protein. The profile covers 250,000 to 400,000 distinct CDR3 sequences, with approximately 13% appearing a single time and around 32% taken by the ten largest. Sequenced sample: blood. The receptors originated from a woman in her thirties or forties with Graves' ophthalmopathy. Both conserved end residues are part of each CDR3. The order of the fields is CDR3 protein, CDR3 DNA, D gene, clone size, V gene, J gene. A D gene is named only where the DNA matches it firmly. Where a row states a size, it is once, few, many or the class of an expanded clone; other rows omit it.

CASSEGLAGSLDRNTQYF	TGTGCCAGCAGTGAAGGACTAGCGGGCTCCCTCGATAGGAATACGCAGTATTTT	TRBD2	-	TRBV6-4	TRBJ2-3
CASRFDSRDRDNEQFF	TGTGCCAGCAGGTTTGATAGCCGGGACCGAGACAATGAGCAGTTCTTC	-	many	TRBV7-9	TRBJ2-1
CASPAAGANTEAFF	TGTGCCAGCCCAGCCGCAGGGGCCAACACTGAAGCTTTCTTT	-	many	TRBV28	TRBJ1-1
CSARIGLADYNEQFF	TGCAGTGCTAGAATTGGACTAGCGGACTACAATGAGCAGTTCTTC	TRBD2	many	TRBV20-1	TRBJ2-1
CASSEVFPTVNEKLFF	TGTGCCAGCAGTGAAGTTTTCCCTACAGTTAATGAAAAACTGTTTTTT	-	many	TRBV25-1	TRBJ1-4
CASSGTGGRNSPLHF	TGTGCCAGCAGCGGGACAGGGGGACGAAATTCACCCCTCCACTTT	TRBD1	many	TRBV12-3/TRBV12-4	TRBJ1-6
CASSLTMRGYTF	TGTGCCAGCAGTTTAACGATGCGTGGCTACACCTTC	-	many	TRBV28	TRBJ1-2
CASSSLGGEQFF	TGTGCCAGCAGTTCCCTGGGGGGTGAGCAGTTCTTC	-	-	TRBV28	TRBJ2-1
CASKLGGSGHKNTEAFF	TGCGCCAGCAAGCTTGGGGGTAGTGGACACAAGAACACTGAAGCTTTCTTT	-	many	TRBV5-1	TRBJ1-1
CASSLETSGGITDTQYF	TGCGCCAGCAGCTTGGAGACTAGCGGGGGGATCACAGATACGCAGTATTTT	TRBD2	many	TRBV5-1	TRBJ2-3
CASSRQGAYQETQYF	TGTGCCAGCAGTCGACAGGGCGCGTACCAAGAGACCCAGTACTTC	TRBD1	few	TRBV6-1	TRBJ2-5
CASSLGRGLYGYTF	TGTGCCAGCAGCTTAGGTCGGGGCCTCTATGGCTACACCTTC	-	many	TRBV7-2	TRBJ1-2
CSAYRENEQFF	TGCAGTGCCTACAGGGAAAATGAGCAGTTCTTC	-	many	TRBV20-1	TRBJ2-1
CASSDPGTSVGDTQYF	TGTGCCAGCAGCGATCCCGGGACTAGCGTGGGAGATACGCAGTATTTT	TRBD2	many	TRBV9	TRBJ2-3
CSVGTGGRTEAFF	TGCAGCGTAGGGACAGGGGGCCGCACTGAAGCTTTCTTT	TRBD1	many	TRBV29-1	TRBJ1-1
CASSLGRGRQPQHF	TGTGCCAGCAGTTTAGGTAGGGGCCGACAGCCCCAGCATTTT	-	few	TRBV28	TRBJ1-5
CASSLGQYSNQPQHF	TGTGCCAGCAGCTTGGGACAGTATAGCAATCAGCCCCAGCATTTT	-	once	TRBV5-6	TRBJ1-5
CASSHGSSYEQYF	TGCGCCAGCAGCCACGGGTCATCCTACGAGCAGTACTTC	-	-	TRBV4-1	TRBJ2-7
CSARQGVGGYTF	TGCAGTGCTAGACAGGGGGTTGGTGGCTACACCTTC	TRBD1	few	TRBV20-1	TRBJ1-2
CASSYDRMNTEAFF	TGTGCCAGCAGTTATGACAGGATGAACACTGAAGCTTTCTTT	-	many	TRBV6-2/TRBV6-3	TRBJ1-1
CASSPGPRLVKNIQYF	TGTGCCAGCAGCCCAGGACCGAGGCTGGTCAAAAACATTCAGTACTTC	-	-	TRBV14	TRBJ2-4
CASSSNQIRVVTDTQYF	TGTGCCAGCAGTTCTAATCAAATACGGGTCGTTACAGATACGCAGTATTTT	-	-	TRBV11-2	TRBJ2-3
CASSERGRVTEAFF	TGCGCCAGCAGTGAGCGGGGTAGGGTCACTGAAGCTTTCTTT	-	-	TRBV10-2	TRBJ1-1
CASLRDRGLGGYTF	TGTGCCAGCCTCCGGGACAGGGGGCTTGGTGGCTACACCTTC	TRBD1	many	TRBV6-1	TRBJ1-2
CSARDASGGDVTQYF	TGCAGTGCTAGAGACGCTAGCGGGGGGGACGTTACGCAGTATTTT	TRBD2	many	TRBV20-1	TRBJ2-3
CASTQWVNTEAFF	TGTGCCAGCACCCAATGGGTGAACACTGAAGCTTTCTTT	-	many	TRBV28	TRBJ1-1
CASSQEFTGAEAFF	TGTGCCAGCAGCCAAGAATTCACAGGGGCTGAAGCTTTCTTT	TRBD1	few	TRBV7-8	TRBJ1-1
CASTLPQGTSSSSYNEQFF	TGTGCCAGCACCCTCCCCCAGGGGACTAGCTCGAGCTCCTACAATGAGCAGTTCTTC	TRBD2	-	TRBV11-2	TRBJ2-1
CASSLRRGGSEQFF	TGTGCCAGCAGCTTAAGACGGGGTGGCTCTGAGCAGTTCTTC	-	many	TRBV7-9	TRBJ2-1
CSASSNYGYTF	TGCAGTGCTTCTTCGAACTATGGCTACACCTTC	-	few	TRBV20-1	TRBJ1-2
CASRKEITTGELFF	TGTGCCAGCAGGAAAGAGATAACCACCGGGGAGCTGTTTTTT	-	-	TRBV12-3/TRBV12-4	TRBJ2-2
CASSFRTSGGSTGELFF	TGTGCCAGCAGTTTTAGGACTAGCGGGGGATCCACCGGGGAGCTGTTTTTT	TRBD2	-	TRBV12-3/TRBV12-4	TRBJ2-2
CASSESGPLQWPNTEAFF	TGTGCCAGCAGTGAATCCGGCCCACTTCAATGGCCGAACACTGAAGCTTTCTTT	-	many	TRBV2	TRBJ1-1
CATRLQGQGASTEAFF	TGTGCCACCAGATTACAGGGACAGGGGGCGTCCACTGAAGCTTTCTTT	TRBD1	-	TRBV19	TRBJ1-1
CASSLAPPGKGQPQHF	TGTGCCAGCAGCTTAGCCCCCCCAGGGAAAGGTCAGCCCCAGCATTTT	-	many	TRBV7-8	TRBJ1-5
CASSLAVVAGNNEQFF	TGTGCCAGCAGCTTAGCGGTGGTAGCGGGAAACAATGAGCAGTTCTTC	TRBD2	many	TRBV7-9	TRBJ2-1
CASSQDMEGVGEQYF	TGTGCCAGCAGCCAAGATATGGAGGGAGTGGGGGAGCAGTACTTC	-	-	TRBV4-2	TRBJ2-7
CASSHGTVNEQFF	TGTGCCAGCAGCCATGGGACAGTTAATGAGCAGTTCTTC	TRBD1	many	TRBV3-1	TRBJ2-1
CASSQVQGRDGYTF	TGTGCCAGCAGCCAAGTACAGGGAAGGGATGGCTACACCTTC	-	few	TRBV3-1	TRBJ1-2
CASSKDMSYEQYF	TGTGCCAGCAGCAAGGACATGTCCTACGAGCAGTACTTC	-	many	TRBV7-9	TRBJ2-7
CASSLRTTRGQPQHF	TGTGCCAGCAGCTTAAGGACAACTCGTGGTCAGCCCCAGCATTTT	-	many	TRBV7-8	TRBJ1-5
CASSHRQGGGYGYTF	TGTGCCAGCAGCCACCGACAGGGGGGAGGCTATGGCTACACCTTC	TRBD1	many	TRBV11-2	TRBJ1-2
CASSIWDRNNGEQFF	TGTGCCAGTAGTATCTGGGACAGGAACAATGGTGAGCAGTTCTTC	TRBD1	few	TRBV19	TRBJ2-1
CASSGTGGTEAFF	TGTGCCAGCAGCGGGACAGGGGGCACTGAAGCTTTCTTT	TRBD1	many	TRBV2	TRBJ1-1
CASSRRVSYELYF	TGTGCCAGTAGTCGCAGGGTCTCCTACGAGCTGTACTTC	-	once	TRBV19	TRBJ2-7
CASSFIGQGNEKLFF	TGTGCCAGCAGTTTTATCGGACAGGGAAATGAAAAACTGTTTTTT	TRBD1	few	TRBV12-3/TRBV12-4	TRBJ1-4
CASSTSGTLNTEAFF	TGTGCCAGTAGTACTTCCGGGACCCTGAACACTGAAGCTTTCTTT	-	-	TRBV19	TRBJ1-1
CSVVGPGTVRTQYF	TGCAGCGTTGTAGGGCCAGGAACTGTCAGGACCCAGTACTTC	-	many	TRBV29-1	TRBJ2-5
CASRADTPGAEFQETQYF	TGTGCCAGCAGAGCCGACACACCAGGAGCTGAATTCCAAGAGACCCAGTACTTC	-	-	TRBV3-1	TRBJ2-5
CAISSRGGDTQYF	TGTGCCATCAGTTCTCGAGGAGGCGATACGCAGTATTTT	-	many	TRBV10-3	TRBJ2-3
CASRPGGSYNSPLHF	TGTGCCAGCAGACCCGGGGGCAGCTATAATTCACCCCTCCACTTT	-	-	TRBV28	TRBJ1-6
CASRPTLSYNEQFF	TGTGCCAGTAGACCTACTTTGTCCTACAATGAGCAGTTCTTC	-	few	TRBV19	TRBJ2-1
CASSQFQSGGSFHEQFF	TGTGCCAGCAGCCAATTCCAAAGCGGGGGATCATTCCATGAGCAGTTCTTC	TRBD2	-	TRBV3-1	TRBJ2-1